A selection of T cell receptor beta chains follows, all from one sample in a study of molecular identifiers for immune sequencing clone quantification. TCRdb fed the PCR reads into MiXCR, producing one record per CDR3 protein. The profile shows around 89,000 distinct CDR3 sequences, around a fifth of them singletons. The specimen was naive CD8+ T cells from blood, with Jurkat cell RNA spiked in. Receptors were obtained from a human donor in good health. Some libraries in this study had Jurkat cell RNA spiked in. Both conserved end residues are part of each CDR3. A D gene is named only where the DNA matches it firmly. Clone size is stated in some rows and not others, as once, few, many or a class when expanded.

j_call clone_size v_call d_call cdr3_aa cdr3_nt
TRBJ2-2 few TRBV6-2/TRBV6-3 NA CASSYSMGTGELFF TGTGCCAGCAGTTACTCCATGGGCACCGGGGAGCTGTTTTTT
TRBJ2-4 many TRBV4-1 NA CASSPEQGLGAKNIQYF TGCGCCAGCAGTCCCGAGCAGGGCCTGGGAGCCAAAAACATTCAGTACTTC
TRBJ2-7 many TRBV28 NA CASSLDFPDSSYEQYF TGTGCCAGCAGTTTAGACTTTCCCGACAGCTCCTACGAGCAGTACTTC
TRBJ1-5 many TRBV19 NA CASSIVGGGSNQPQHF TGTGCCAGTAGTATCGTGGGGGGGGGCAGCAATCAGCCCCAGCATTTT
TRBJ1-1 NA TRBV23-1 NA CASSLGPNTKAFF TGCGCCAGCAGCTTGGGACCGAACACTAAAGCTTTCTTT
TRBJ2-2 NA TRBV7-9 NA CASSSPRGSTGELFF TGTGCCAGCAGCTCCCCCCGGGGGAGCACCGGGGAGCTGTTTTTT
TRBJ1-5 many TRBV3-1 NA CASSQHRSNQPQHF TGTGCCAGCAGCCAACATAGGAGCAATCAGCCCCAGCATTTT
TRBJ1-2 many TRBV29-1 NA CSVERRLNYGYTF TGCAGCGTTGAGAGGCGGCTTAACTATGGCTACACCTTC
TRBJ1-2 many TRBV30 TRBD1 CAWSPGQTKAYGYTF TGTGCCTGGAGCCCGGGACAGACTAAGGCCTATGGCTACACCTTC
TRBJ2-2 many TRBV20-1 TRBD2 CSARGTSSNTGELFF TGCAGTGCTAGGGGGACTAGCAGCAACACCGGGGAGCTGTTTTTT
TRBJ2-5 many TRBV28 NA CASKLVNSETQYF TGTGCCAGCAAGCTTGTGAATTCCGAGACCCAGTACTTC
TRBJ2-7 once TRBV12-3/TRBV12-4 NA CASSLILDRSYEQYF TGTGCCAGCAGTTTGATCCTTGACAGGTCTTACGAGCAGTACTTC
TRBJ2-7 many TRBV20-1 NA CSASASNRRDEQYF TGCAGTGCCAGTGCCTCCAACCGACGGGACGAGCAGTACTTC
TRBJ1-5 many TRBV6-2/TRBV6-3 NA CASSYTGSNQPQHF TGTGCCAGCAGTTACACCGGGAGCAATCAGCCCCAGCATTTT
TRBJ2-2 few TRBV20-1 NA CSGEDRGSSGELFF TGCAGTGGGGAGGACCGGGGATCTTCCGGGGAGCTGTTTTTT
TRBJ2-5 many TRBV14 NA CASSRVLETQYF TGTGCCAGCAGCCGAGTTTTAGAGACCCAGTACTTC
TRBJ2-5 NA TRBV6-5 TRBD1 CASSYSGQGQETQYF TGTGCCAGCAGTTACAGCGGACAGGGACAAGAGACCCAGTACTTC
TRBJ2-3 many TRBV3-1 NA CASSQEESNADTQYF TGTGCCAGCAGCCAAGAGGAATCCAACGCCGATACGCAGTATTTT
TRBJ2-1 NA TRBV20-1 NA CSASVDEQFF TGCAGTGCTAGTGTCGATGAGCAGTTCTTC
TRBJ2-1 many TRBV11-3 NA CASSFSDSSYNEQFF TGTGCCAGCAGCTTTAGCGACAGCTCCTACAATGAGCAGTTCTTC
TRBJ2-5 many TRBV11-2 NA CASSLDWSIQETQYF TGTGCCAGCAGCTTAGATTGGAGTATTCAAGAGACCCAGTACTTC
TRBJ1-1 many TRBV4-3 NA CASSQDPGGETEAFF TGCGCCAGCAGCCAAGATCCGGGGGGTGAAACTGAAGCTTTCTTT
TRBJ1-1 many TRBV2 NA CASRLTMNTEAFF TGTGCCAGCAGACTTACAATGAACACTGAAGCTTTCTTT
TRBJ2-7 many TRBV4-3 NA CASSRGVGSHEQYF TGCGCCAGCAGCCGAGGGGTGGGAAGCCACGAGCAGTACTTC
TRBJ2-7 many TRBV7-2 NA CASSSLSREQYF TGTGCCAGCAGCTCCCTATCTCGAGAGCAGTACTTC
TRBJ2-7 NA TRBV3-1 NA CASKAAASYEQYF TGTGCCAGCAAAGCAGCGGCCTCCTACGAGCAGTACTTC
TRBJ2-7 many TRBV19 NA CASSIQNSYEQYF TGTGCCAGTAGTATCCAAAACAGCTACGAGCAGTACTTC
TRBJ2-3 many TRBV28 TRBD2 CASRSSYGAGVSGDTQYF TGTGCCAGCAGAAGTAGCTACGGTGCGGGAGTCTCGGGGGATACGCAGTATTTT
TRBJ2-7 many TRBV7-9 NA CASSSPQVPHEQYF TGTGCCAGCAGCTCACCCCAGGTTCCCCACGAGCAGTACTTC
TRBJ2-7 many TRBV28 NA CASSFYYEQYF TGTGCCAGCAGTTTTTACTACGAGCAGTACTTC
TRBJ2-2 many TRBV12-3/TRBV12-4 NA CASSPSWGFGELFF TGTGCCAGCAGCCCCAGCTGGGGGTTCGGGGAGCTGTTTTTT
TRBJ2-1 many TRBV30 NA CAWSSTANGEQFF TGTGCCTGGAGCTCGACTGCGAATGGTGAGCAGTTCTTC
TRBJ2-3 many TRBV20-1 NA CSASAGRWSTDTQYF TGCAGTGCCTCAGCAGGACGGTGGAGTACAGATACGCAGTATTTT
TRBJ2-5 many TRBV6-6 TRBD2 CASSYSPGLAGQETQYF TGTGCCAGCAGTTACTCGCCGGGACTAGCGGGACAAGAGACCCAGTACTTC
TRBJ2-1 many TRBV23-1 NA CASSPALRDRAYNEQFF TGCGCCAGCAGTCCCGCTTTGAGGGATAGAGCCTACAATGAGCAGTTCTTC
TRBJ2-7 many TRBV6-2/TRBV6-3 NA CASSYSDTLGGEQYF TGTGCCAGCAGTTACTCGGACACCCTCGGAGGCGAGCAGTACTTC
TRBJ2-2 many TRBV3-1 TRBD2 CASSRLGLVIPGELFF TGTGCCAGCAGCCGACTCGGACTAGTTATCCCCGGGGAGCTGTTTTTT
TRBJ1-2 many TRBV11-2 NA CASSLEDGQYYTF TGTGCCAGCAGCTTAGAGGACGGACAATACTACACCTTC
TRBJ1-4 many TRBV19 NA CASSNNGPSGKLFF TGTGCCAGTAGTAACAACGGCCCGTCGGGAAAACTGTTTTTT
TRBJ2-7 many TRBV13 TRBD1 CASRGTGRPSYEQYF TGTGCCAGCAGAGGGACAGGCAGACCCTCCTACGAGCAGTACTTC
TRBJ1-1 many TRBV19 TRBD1 CASSIWTGGVMNTEAFF TGTGCCAGTAGTATTTGGACAGGGGGCGTCATGAACACTGAAGCTTTCTTT
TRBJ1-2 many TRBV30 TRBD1 CAWSTDRGYGYTF TGTGCCTGGAGTACGGACAGGGGTTATGGCTACACCTTC